The clone carrying this TCR beta chain was counted many times. Its antigen remains unknown. Germline-derived CDR1 and CDR2 are MNHEY and SVGEGT. Trimming shortened V by 6 bases and J by 10 bases, and 9 bases separated the two germline ends. The CDR3 spans 11 residues. This record comes from a study of Graves' ophthalmopathy and Graves' hyperthyroidism. Study-level background: Sampling took place at initial diagnosis, with peripheral blood obtained before any treatment.

Whole-study findings and limits: This model predicted ophthalmopathy progression (sensitivity roughly 64%, specificity about 72%). Detection in blood was also observed for most expanded thyroid clonotypes above 0.001 frequency.

Beta-chain TCR CDR3 regions were amplified from RNA transcripts. First-round RT-PCR used HTBI primers; second-round multiplex PCR followed. TCRdb used MiXCR to reprocess the multiplex PCR reads, holding one entry per CDR3 protein. There are hundreds of thousands of distinct CDR3 sequences in the sample; about 20% occur only once, and approximately 6.9% lies in the top ten. Orbital computed tomography and thyroid ultrasound, along with TRAb, serum thyroxine and clinical symptoms, underpinned diagnosis. Sequencing used peripheral blood. This TCR came from a woman younger than 35 with stable Graves' hyperthyroidism. Some clones in this sample may be carry-over from other donors' samples. V is TRBV6-2 or TRBV6-3 and J is TRBJ2-2; TRBD2 might be the D (5 bases). The CDR3 nucleotides read TGTGCCAGCAGCTGGGGAGAGGAGCTGTTTTTT. Translating it yields CASSWGEELFF.